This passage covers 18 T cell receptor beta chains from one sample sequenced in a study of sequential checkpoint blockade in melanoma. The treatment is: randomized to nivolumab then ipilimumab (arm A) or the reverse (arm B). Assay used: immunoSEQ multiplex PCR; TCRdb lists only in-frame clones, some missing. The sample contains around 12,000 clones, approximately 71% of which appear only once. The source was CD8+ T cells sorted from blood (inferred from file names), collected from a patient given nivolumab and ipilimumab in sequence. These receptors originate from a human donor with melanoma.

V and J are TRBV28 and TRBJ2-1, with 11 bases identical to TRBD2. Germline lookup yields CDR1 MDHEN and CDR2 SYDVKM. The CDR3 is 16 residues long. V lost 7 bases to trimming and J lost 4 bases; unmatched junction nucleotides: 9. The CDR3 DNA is TGTGCCAGCACCTTTAGCGGGAGGGATTTTTACAATGAGCAGTTCTTC. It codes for CASTFSGRDFYNEQFF.

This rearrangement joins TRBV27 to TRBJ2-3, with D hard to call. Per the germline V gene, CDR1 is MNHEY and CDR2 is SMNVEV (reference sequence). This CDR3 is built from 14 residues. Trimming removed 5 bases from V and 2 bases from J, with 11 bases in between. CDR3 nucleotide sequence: TGTGCCAGCAGTCCACCGGGTACCACAGATACGCAGTATTTT. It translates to CASSPPGTTDTQYF.

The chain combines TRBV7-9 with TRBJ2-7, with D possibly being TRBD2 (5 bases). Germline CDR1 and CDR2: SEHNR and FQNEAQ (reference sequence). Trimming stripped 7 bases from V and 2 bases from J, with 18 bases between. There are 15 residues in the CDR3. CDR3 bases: TGTGCCAGCACCCCAGGAGGCGGTAGACCCTACGAGCAGTACTTC. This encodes CASTPGGGRPYEQYF.

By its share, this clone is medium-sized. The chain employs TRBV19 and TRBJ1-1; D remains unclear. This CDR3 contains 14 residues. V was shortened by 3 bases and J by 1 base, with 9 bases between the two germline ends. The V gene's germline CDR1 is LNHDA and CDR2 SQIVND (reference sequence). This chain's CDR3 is CASSIIAGNTEAFF. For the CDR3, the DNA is TGTGCCAGTAGTATTATTGCGGGGAACACTGAAGCTTTCTTT.

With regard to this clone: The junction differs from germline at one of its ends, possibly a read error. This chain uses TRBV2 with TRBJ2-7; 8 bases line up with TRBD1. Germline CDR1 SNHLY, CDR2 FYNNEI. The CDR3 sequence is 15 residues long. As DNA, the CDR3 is TGTGCCAGCAGCGAAGACAGGGGTTACTCCTACGAGCAGTACTTC. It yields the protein CASSEDRGYSYEQYF.

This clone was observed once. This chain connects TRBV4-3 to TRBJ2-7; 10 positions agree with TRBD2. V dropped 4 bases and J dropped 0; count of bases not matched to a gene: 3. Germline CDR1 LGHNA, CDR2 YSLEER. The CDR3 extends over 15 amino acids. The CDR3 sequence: CASSRGLAASYEQYF. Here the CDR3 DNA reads TGCGCCAGCAGCCGAGGACTAGCGGCCTCCTACGAGCAGTACTTC.

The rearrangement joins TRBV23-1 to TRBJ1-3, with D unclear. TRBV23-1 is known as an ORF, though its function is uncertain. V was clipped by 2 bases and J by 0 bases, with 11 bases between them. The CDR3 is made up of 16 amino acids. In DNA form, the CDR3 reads TGCGCCAGCAGTCAAGCCCAAACGAGCTCTGGAAACACCATATATTTT. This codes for CASSQAQTSSGNTIYF.

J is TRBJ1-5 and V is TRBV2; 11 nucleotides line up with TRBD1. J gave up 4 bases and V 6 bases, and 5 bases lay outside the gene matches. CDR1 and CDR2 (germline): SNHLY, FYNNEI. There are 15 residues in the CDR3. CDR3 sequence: CASSGGQGANQPQHF. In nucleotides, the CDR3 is TGTGCCAGCAGCGGTGGACAGGGGGCGAATCAGCCCCAGCATTTT. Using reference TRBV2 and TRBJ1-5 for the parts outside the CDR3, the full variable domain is EPEVTQTPSHQVTQMGQEVILRCVPISNHLYFYWYRQILGQKVEFLVSFYNNEISEKSEIFDDQFSVERPDGSNFTLKIRSTKLEDSAMYFCASSGGQGANQPQHFGDGTRLSIL.

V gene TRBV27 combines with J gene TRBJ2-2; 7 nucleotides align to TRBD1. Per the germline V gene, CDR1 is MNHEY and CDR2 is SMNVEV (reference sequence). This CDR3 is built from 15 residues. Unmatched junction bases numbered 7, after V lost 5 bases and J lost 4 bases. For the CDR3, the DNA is TGTGCCAGCAGTGTCCAGGGGGAAGGCACCGGGGAGCTGTTTTTT. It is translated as CASSVQGEGTGELFF.

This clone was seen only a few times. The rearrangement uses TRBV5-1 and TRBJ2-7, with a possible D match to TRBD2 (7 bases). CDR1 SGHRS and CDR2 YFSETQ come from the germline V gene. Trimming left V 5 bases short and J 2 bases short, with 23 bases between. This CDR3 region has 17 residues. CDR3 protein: CASREGGKPYVAYEQYF. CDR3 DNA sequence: TGCGCCAGCAGGGAGGGGGGGAAGCCCTACGTGGCCTACGAGCAGTACTTC.

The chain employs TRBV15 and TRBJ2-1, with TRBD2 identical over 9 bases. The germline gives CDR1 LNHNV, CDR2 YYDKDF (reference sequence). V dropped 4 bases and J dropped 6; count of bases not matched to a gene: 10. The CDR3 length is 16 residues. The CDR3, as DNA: TGTGCCACCAGCACTCGGGTGGCGGGAGGGGGCAATGAGCAGTTCTTC. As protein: CATSTRVAGGGNEQFF.

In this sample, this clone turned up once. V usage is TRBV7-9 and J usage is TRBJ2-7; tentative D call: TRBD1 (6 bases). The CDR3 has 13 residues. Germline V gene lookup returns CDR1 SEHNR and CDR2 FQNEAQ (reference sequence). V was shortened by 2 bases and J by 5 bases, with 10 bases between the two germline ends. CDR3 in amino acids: CASSLSWDNEQYF. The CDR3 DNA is TGTGCCAGCAGCTTAAGTTGGGACAACGAGCAGTACTTC.

This CDR3 reads CASSARTVNTEAFF. CDR3 nucleotide sequence: TGTGCCAGCAGCGCGAGGACAGTGAACACTGAAGCTTTCTTT. The chain employs TRBV9 and TRBJ1-1, with D possibly matching TRBD1 (6 bases). Germline V gene data show CDR1 as SGDLS and CDR2 as YYNGEE. Trimming pared 3 bases from V and 0 bases from J, leaving 9 bases between. The CDR3 runs to 14 residues.

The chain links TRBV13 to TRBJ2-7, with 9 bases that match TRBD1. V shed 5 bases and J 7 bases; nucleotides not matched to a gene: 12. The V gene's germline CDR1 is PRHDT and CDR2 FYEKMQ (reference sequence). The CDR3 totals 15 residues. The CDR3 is CASSHPTGGYREQYF. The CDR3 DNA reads TGTGCCAGCAGCCACCCCACAGGGGGCTATAGGGAGCAGTACTTC.

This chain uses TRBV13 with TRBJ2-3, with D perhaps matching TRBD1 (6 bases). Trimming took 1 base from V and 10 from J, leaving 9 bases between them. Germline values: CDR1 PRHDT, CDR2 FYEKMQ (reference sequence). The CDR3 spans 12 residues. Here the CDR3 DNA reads TGTGCCAGCAGCTTAGCCGGGACACCGCAGTATTTT. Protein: CASSLAGTPQYF.

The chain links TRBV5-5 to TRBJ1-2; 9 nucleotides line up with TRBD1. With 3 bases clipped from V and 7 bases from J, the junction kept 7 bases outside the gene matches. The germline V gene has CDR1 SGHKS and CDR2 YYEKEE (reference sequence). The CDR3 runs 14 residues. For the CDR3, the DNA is TGTGCCAGCAGCTGGGACAGGGCTTTACTTGGCTACACCTTC. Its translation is CASSWDRALLGYTF.

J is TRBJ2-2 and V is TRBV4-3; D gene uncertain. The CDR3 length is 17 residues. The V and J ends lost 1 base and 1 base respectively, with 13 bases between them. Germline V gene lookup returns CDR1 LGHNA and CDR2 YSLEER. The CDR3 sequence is CASSQALAGLNTGELFF. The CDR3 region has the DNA TGCGCCAGCAGCCAAGCCCTGGCAGGTTTGAACACCGGGGAGCTGTTTTTT.

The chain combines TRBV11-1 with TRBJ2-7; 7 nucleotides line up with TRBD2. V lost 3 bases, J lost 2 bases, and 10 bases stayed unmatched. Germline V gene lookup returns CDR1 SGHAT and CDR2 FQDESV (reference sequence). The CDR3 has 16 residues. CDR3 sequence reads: CASSLGRGGPTYEQYF. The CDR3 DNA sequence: TGTGCCAGCAGCTTGGGGAGGGGTGGTCCGACCTACGAGCAGTACTTC.